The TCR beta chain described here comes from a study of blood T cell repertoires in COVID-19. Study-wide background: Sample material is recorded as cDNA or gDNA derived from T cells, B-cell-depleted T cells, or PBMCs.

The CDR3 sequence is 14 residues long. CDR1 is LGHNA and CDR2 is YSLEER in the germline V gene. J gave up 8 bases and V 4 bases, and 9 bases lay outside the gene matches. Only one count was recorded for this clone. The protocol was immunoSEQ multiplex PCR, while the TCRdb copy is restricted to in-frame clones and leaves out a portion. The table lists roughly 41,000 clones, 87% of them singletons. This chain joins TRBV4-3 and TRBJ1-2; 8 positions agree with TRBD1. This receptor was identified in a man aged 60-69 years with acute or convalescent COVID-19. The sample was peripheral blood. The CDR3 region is CASSPGQGLGGYTF. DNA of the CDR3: TGCGCCAGCAGCCCCGGACAGGGTCTAGGAGGCTACACCTTC.